The following is a T cell receptor beta chain sequence with its context. The entry originates in a study of blood T cell repertoires in COVID-19. The data were produced by immunoSEQ multiplex PCR, yet TCRdb's version contains in-frame clones alone and is incomplete. Of fewer than 350,000 clones listed, approximately 92% are singletons. Sample: peripheral blood. The TCR originated in a woman under 40 with COVID-19, enrolled during active disease.

Written as DNA, the CDR3 is TGTGCCAGCACCCGACAGTTACAAGGGCAGTTCTTC. Encoded protein: CASTRQLQGQFF. The chain recombines TRBV12-3 or TRBV12-4 with TRBJ2-1; D is possibly TRBD1 (5 bases). This CDR3 spans 12 amino acids. V shed 7 bases and J shed 12 bases, with 16 bases lying between them.